One sample yielded the 27 T cell receptor beta chains listed below, sequenced in a study of T cell repertoires in cytomegalovirus infection. A single record per CDR3 protein comes from TCRdb applying MiXCR to the reads. The table lists about 470,000 distinct CDR3 sequences, about 42% of them singletons. What these receptors recognize is not known. Specimen: cultured PBMCs, collected from culture after CMV antigen stimulation. The receptors here all came from a human donor in good health (CMV status not recorded). Some clones in this sample may be carry-over from other donors' samples.

In this sample, this clonotype turned up a few times. The rearrangement joins TRBV20-1 to TRBJ2-7, with D perhaps TRBD1 or TRBD2 (5 bases each). Germline assignment: CDR1 DFQATT and CDR2 SNEGSKA (reference sequence). The length of the CDR3 is 12 residues. Trimming removed 3 bases at V and 4 bases at J, with 10 bases between. For the CDR3, the DNA is TGCAGTGCTAGTGTCGGGACGTACGAGCAGTACTTC. This encodes CSASVGTYEQYF.

This sequence joins TRBV5-5 and TRBJ2-2; no reliable D call. The CDR3 consists of 13 residues. Germline assignment: CDR1 SGHKS and CDR2 YYEKEE (reference sequence). V dropped 4 bases and J dropped 5 bases, with 9 bases sitting between them. CDR3 protein: CASSIGWTGELFF. DNA of the CDR3: TGTGCCAGCAGCATAGGGTGGACCGGGGAGCTGTTTTTT.

This clonotype turned up a few times. The chain links TRBV6-2 or TRBV6-3 to TRBJ2-1; the match to TRBD2 covers 7 bases. V trimming: 6 bases; J trimming: 5 bases; junction bases outside the gene matches: 10. The CDR3 covers 15 residues. Germline loops: CDR1 MNHEY, CDR2 SVGEGT. CDR3 in DNA: TGTGCCAGCAGACGCCTAGCGGTGTTCCACAATGAGCAGTTCTTC. As protein: CASRRLAVFHNEQFF.

This chain links TRBV11-2 with TRBJ2-3, with D possibly TRBD2 on 7 matching bases. V lost 6 bases to trimming and J lost 6 bases, with 22 bases between them. Germline CDR1 SGHAT, CDR2 FQNNGV. This CDR3 is 16 amino acids long. The CDR3 region is CASSSGPSGGLDTQYF. CDR3 sequence (DNA): TGTGCCAGCAGTTCGGGGCCTTCCGGGGGGCTGGATACGCAGTATTTT.

This clonotype has just a few counts. The chain employs TRBV7-2 and TRBJ2-3; TRBD2 matches at 13 bases. Germline V gene lookup returns CDR1 SGHTA and CDR2 FQGNSA. The length of the CDR3 is 20 residues. Germline trimming cut 5 bases from V and 4 bases from J; bases unmatched to any gene: 18. CDR3 DNA sequence: TGTGCCAGCAGCCCCTGGAGTCGGACTAGCGGGAGTGGGGGGCCAGATACGCAGTATTTT. It is translated as CASSPWSRTSGSGGPDTQYF.

In this sample, this clonotype turned up many times. The chain uses TRBV7-6 and TRBJ2-1; D is perhaps TRBD1 (6 bases). This CDR3 is 17 amino acids long. Trimming cost V 7 bases and J 0 bases, with 19 bases left between them. Germline CDR1 reads SGHVS; CDR2 reads FNYEAQ. In nucleotides, the CDR3 is TGTGCCAGCAACGGGGTGGGGGCGGCAAGCTCCTACAATGAGCAGTTCTTC. Translated: CASNGVGAASSYNEQFF.

The rearrangement links TRBV4-2 to TRBJ2-7, with no clear D. The V and J ends lost 4 bases and 3 bases respectively, with 16 bases between them. CDR1 and CDR2 from the germline V gene are LGHNA and YNFKEQ. The CDR3 sequence is 15 residues long. DNA for the CDR3: TGTGCCAGCAGCCCCGCCAGTAACCCTGACTACGAGCAGTACTTC. Translation gives CASSPASNPDYEQYF.

The rearrangement joins TRBV10-3 to TRBJ2-5; D unresolved. CDR1 is ENHRY and CDR2 is SYGVKD in the germline V gene. CDR3 length: 14 amino acids. Trimming shortened V by 3 bases and J by 2 bases, and 10 bases separated the two germline ends. The CDR3 bases are TGTGCCATCAGTGACTGGATTGGACAAGAGACCCAGTACTTC. It specifies CAISDWIGQETQYF.

The V gene is TRBV6-1, the J gene TRBJ1-4; D remains unclear. The CDR3 is made up of 14 amino acids. V dropped 2 bases and J dropped 5 bases, with 9 bases sitting between them. Germline values: CDR1 MNHNS, CDR2 SASEGT. In nucleotides, the CDR3 is TGTGCCAGCAGTGAAAGTATTCTCAATGAAAAACTGTTTTTT. Translation gives CASSESILNEKLFF.

The V and J genes are TRBV7-6 and TRBJ2-1; no firm D call. The CDR3 is 18 residues long. V lost 3 bases to trimming and J lost 0 bases, with 18 bases between them. Germline V lookup: CDR1 SGHVS, CDR2 FNYEAQ. The CDR3 bases are TGTGCCAGCAGCTTCGAGACAATAGGGCCGAACTCCTACAATGAGCAGTTCTTC. Translating gives CASSFETIGPNSYNEQFF. Full variable domain (missing parts from reference TRBV7-6 and TRBJ2-1): GAGVSQSPRYKVTKRGQDVALRCDPISGHVSLYWYRQALGQGPEFLTYFNYEAQQDKSGLPNDRFSAERPEGSISTLTIQRTEQRDSAMYRCASSFETIGPNSYNEQFFGPGTRLTVL.

This clonotype was found a few times. The chain has TRBV7-8 and TRBJ2-5, with 9 bases matching TRBD2. The J segment lost 5 bases and the V segment lost 5 bases, leaving 21 bases of the junction unmatched. The CDR3 loop spans 19 amino acids. Germline assignment: CDR1 SGHVS and CDR2 FQNEAQ. The CDR3: CASSKGQLSGRGSGETQYF. In nucleotides, the CDR3 is TGTGCCAGCAGCAAAGGACAGCTTAGCGGGAGAGGGTCAGGGGAGACCCAGTACTTC.

The V call is TRBV6-2 or TRBV6-3, the J call TRBJ2-7, with unresolved D. In germline, CDR1 is MNHEY, CDR2 SVGEGT. The CDR3 spans 12 residues. V lost 5 bases and J 3 bases, leaving 8 bases between the germline ends. CDR3 nucleotide sequence: TGTGCCAGCAGTCCCGACAACTACGAGCAGTACTTC. Its protein product is CASSPDNYEQYF.

The gene calls are TRBV7-2 and TRBJ1-6; maybe TRBD1 (6 bases). CDR1 is SGHTA, CDR2 FQGNSA, per germline. The length of the CDR3 is 14 residues. With 2 bases removed from V and 7 bases from J, the gap between germline ends came to 9 bases. This CDR3 is CASSLLQGNSPLHF. CDR3 bases: TGTGCCAGCAGCTTACTACAGGGCAATTCACCCCTCCACTTT. Together with reference TRBV7-2 and TRBJ1-6, the CDR3 gives the full variable domain: GAGVSQSPSNKVTEKGKDVELRCDPISGHTALYWYRQSLGQGLEFLIYFQGNSAPDKSGLPSDRFSAERTGGSVSTLTIQRTQQEDSAVYLCASSLLQGNSPLHFGNGTRLTVT.

This clonotype was recorded a few times. The rearrangement links TRBV20-1 to TRBJ2-3; D possibly corresponds to TRBD2 (5 bases). Germline CDR1 and CDR2: DFQATT and SNEGSKA (reference sequence). With 1 base removed from V and 2 bases from J, the gap between germline ends came to 13 bases. The CDR3 has 15 amino acids. In nucleotides, the CDR3 is TGCAGTGCTAGAGGGGGAGCGGAGCTCACAGATACGCAGTATTTT. As protein: CSARGGAELTDTQYF.

This clonotype was seen at least ten times. The gene calls are TRBV7-7 and TRBJ2-7; 8 nucleotides agree with TRBD2. Germline assignment: CDR1 SSHAT and CDR2 FNYEAQ (reference sequence). This CDR3 is built from 15 residues. V lost 1 base and J lost 2; bases outside the gene matches: 4. The CDR3 spells CASSLGREAAYEQYF. The CDR3 DNA sequence: TGTGCCAGCAGCTTAGGGCGGGAGGCGGCCTACGAGCAGTACTTC.

The chain joins TRBV6-1 to TRBJ2-2; no reliable D call. This CDR3 has 14 residues. V lost 2 bases, J lost 3 bases, and 7 bases lay in between. CDR1 is MNHNS and CDR2 is SASEGT in the germline V gene. This chain's CDR3 is CASSEMGYTGELFF. CDR3 sequence (DNA): TGTGCCAGCAGTGAAATGGGTTACACCGGGGAGCTGTTTTTT.

The sample holds a few counts of this clonotype. The chain is built from TRBV7-7 and TRBJ2-1, with 8 positions matching TRBD1. Unmatched junction bases numbered 5, after V lost 5 bases and J lost 2 bases. The CDR3 spans 15 residues. Germline-derived CDR1 and CDR2 are SSHAT and FNYEAQ (reference sequence). Here the CDR3 DNA reads TGTGCCAGCAGCCCCGGGACAGGACCCTACAATGAGCAGTTCTTC. This gives the protein CASSPGTGPYNEQFF.

Only a few counts were recorded for this clonotype. The chain combines TRBV7-8 with TRBJ1-4, with D perhaps TRBD1 (6 bases). The CDR3 is 16 amino acids. V was clipped by 5 bases and J by 0 bases, with 13 bases between them. Germline assignment: CDR1 SGHVS and CDR2 FQNEAQ. The CDR3 nucleotides are TGTGCCAGCAGCGGCCAGGGGTCGACAACTAATGAAAAACTGTTTTTT. It codes for CASSGQGSTTNEKLFF.

This clonotype has only a few counts. The genes are TRBV6-1 and TRBJ2-7; D ambiguous. Germline CDR1 is MNHNS and CDR2 is SASEGT. V lost 2 bases, J lost 7 bases, and 18 bases lay in between. The CDR3 spans 15 residues. The CDR3 DNA reads as TGTGCCAGCAGTGAACAAGGCCTCCTTTTCGGGGAGCAGTACTTC. Encoded protein: CASSEQGLLFGEQYF.

The chain joins TRBV20-1 to TRBJ2-7; TRBD1 aligns across 10 bases. Germline V lookup: CDR1 DFQATT, CDR2 SNEGSKA (reference sequence). The V and J ends lost 6 bases and 0 bases, in that order; junction bases with no gene match: 5. The CDR3 totals 14 residues. The CDR3 sequence is CSAPGTGDSYEQYF. The CDR3 region has the DNA TGCAGTGCACCTGGGACAGGGGACTCCTACGAGCAGTACTTC.

The rearrangement links TRBV6-1 to TRBJ2-1, with a weak D call TRBD2 (7 bases). Germline lookup yields CDR1 MNHNS and CDR2 SASEGT. Between the trimmed V and J ends, which lost 5 bases and 1 base, there was a span of 18 bases. The CDR3 is made up of 17 amino acids. CDR3 nucleotide sequence: TGTGCCAGCAGTTACCCTTTAGGGGGGGGGTCCTACAATGAGCAGTTCTTC. Encoded protein: CASSYPLGGGSYNEQFF.

J is TRBJ1-6 and V is TRBV6-1; perhaps TRBD1 as D (5 bases). V shed 0 bases and J shed 8 bases, with 14 bases lying between them. This CDR3 is 16 amino acids long. Germline V CDR1 and CDR2: MNHNS, SASEGT. The CDR3 loop reads CASSEAFAGGYSPLHF. The CDR3 coding sequence is TGTGCCAGCAGTGAAGCGTTCGCTGGGGGTTATTCACCCCTCCACTTT.

The rearrangement joins TRBV11-2 to TRBJ2-5, with TRBD2 matching 9 bases. Germline CDR1 SGHAT, CDR2 FQNNGV. CDR3 length: 17 amino acids. After removal of 2 bases from V and 1 base from J, the junction contained 8 bases not matched to a gene. The CDR3 sequence is CASSLRATSGFQETQYF. CDR3 in DNA: TGTGCCAGCAGCTTACGGGCGACTAGCGGCTTCCAAGAGACCCAGTACTTC.

Written as DNA, the CDR3 is TGTGCCAGCAGCCCCACCCGCAGGGGAGTGAACACTGAAGCTTTCTTT. Its protein is CASSPTRRGVNTEAFF. The chain joins TRBV7-2 to TRBJ1-1; a possible D gene is TRBD1 (6 bases). CDR3 length: 16 residues. CDR1 is SGHTA and CDR2 is FQGNSA in the germline V gene. V lost 5 bases to trimming and J lost 0 bases, with 16 bases between them.

The chain carries TRBV20-1 and TRBJ2-7; TRBD1 aligns across 8 bases. CDR1 DFQATT and CDR2 SNEGSKA come from the germline V gene (reference sequence). V shed 3 bases, J shed 2 bases, and the junction held 9 bases outside the gene matches. The CDR3 spans 15 residues. The CDR3 bases are TGCAGTGCTAGGCGGACTCGACAGGGGCCCTACGAGCAGTACTTC. It is translated as CSARRTRQGPYEQYF.

This clonotype was counted between two and nine times. The V gene is TRBV7-8, the J gene TRBJ1-6; D remains unclear. This CDR3 has 13 residues. The germline V gene has CDR1 SGHVS and CDR2 FQNEAQ. Trimming shortened V by 5 bases and J by 10 bases, and 12 bases separated the two germline ends. Here the CDR3 reads CASSPTGKSPLHF. The CDR3 DNA follows: TGTGCCAGCAGCCCTACGGGGAAGTCACCCCTCCACTTT.

The chain carries TRBV19 and TRBJ2-7; TRBD1 might be the D (7 bases). CDR1 and CDR2 from the germline V gene are LNHDA and SQIVND (reference sequence). The CDR3 is 13 residues long. V lost 5 bases, J lost 9 bases, and 17 bases lay in between. CDR3 nucleotide sequence: TGTGCCAGTAGTCTGGCCACAGGGGACTTGCAGTACTTC. Protein product: CASSLATGDLQYF.